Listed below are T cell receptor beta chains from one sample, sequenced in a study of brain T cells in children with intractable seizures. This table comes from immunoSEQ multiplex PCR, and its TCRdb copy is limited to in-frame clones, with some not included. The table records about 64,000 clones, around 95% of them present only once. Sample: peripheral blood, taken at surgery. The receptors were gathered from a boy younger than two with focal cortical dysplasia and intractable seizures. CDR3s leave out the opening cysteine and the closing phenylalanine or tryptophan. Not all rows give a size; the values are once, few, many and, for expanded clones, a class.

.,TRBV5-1,ASSSGQSTDTQY
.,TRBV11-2,ASSFFPADNEQF
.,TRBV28,ASSFNRDREKLF
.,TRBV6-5,ASSWASGPYGYT
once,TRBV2,ASEDRGWNYGYT
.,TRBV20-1,SASTAHDVPLAGGSYYNEQF
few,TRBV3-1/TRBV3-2,ASSRGYQETQY
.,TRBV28,ASRYYRDRLNEQF
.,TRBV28,ASRKSGADGEKLF
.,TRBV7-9,ASSLGSGRETQY
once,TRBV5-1,ASSAGLGTSDEKLF
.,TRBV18,ASSPPGQGRGEQY
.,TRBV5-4,ASSLDEGGSDGYT
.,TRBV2,ASKGLAKNIQY
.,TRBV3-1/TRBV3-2,ASNQLAAHQETQY
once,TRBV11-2,ASSPNKAGSYNEQF
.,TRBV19,ASSPTGLLNTEAF
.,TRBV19,ASKKTGVETQY
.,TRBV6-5,ASSVKVSYEQY
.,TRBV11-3,ASSYQGTATEAF
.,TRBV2,ASSPQGIGETQY
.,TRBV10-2,ASSGDRGNQPQH
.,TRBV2,ASSYPLVPEQF
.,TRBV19,ASSIFDRGPNTEAF
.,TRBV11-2,ASSFFSGTSYEQY
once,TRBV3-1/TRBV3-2,ASSQDSRGRVIGANVLT
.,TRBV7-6,ASSQDRGGGSYNSPLH
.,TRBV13,ASSLAGYGYT
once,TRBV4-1,ASSRLRGTGYNEQF
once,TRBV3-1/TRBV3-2,ASRGRDRKETQY
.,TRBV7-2,ASSVRDFYNEQF
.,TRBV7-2,ASSWRKTAMWRETQY
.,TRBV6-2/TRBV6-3,ASSEAGWETQY
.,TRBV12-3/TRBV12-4,ASSLGTSGGF
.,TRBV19,ASSAWGGTYNEQF
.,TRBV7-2,ASSFNGFDGAYEQY
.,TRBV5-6,ASSLSLAGAREQY
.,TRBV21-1,ASSKTPGQVTGELF
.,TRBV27,ASSNRGRGYEQY
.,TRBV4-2,ASSQDLQGSSYNEQF
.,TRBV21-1,ASSKGGRDYGYT
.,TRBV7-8,ASSTRQGARTDTQY
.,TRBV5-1,ASSLSQGPHNEQF
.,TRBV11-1,ASSQWAGGPDTQY
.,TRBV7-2,ASSRPSYGYT
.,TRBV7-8,ASTVTSRDEQY
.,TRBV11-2,ASSLRQFATNEKLF
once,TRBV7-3,ASSPAWGQY
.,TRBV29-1,SVELGEGLKEAF